This T cell receptor (beta chain) was obtained from a study of beta chain features in type 1 diabetes. Study context: Age, gender and cell yields were alike across patients and healthy donors.

Each sorted fraction was over 98% pure. This clone came up a few times. One junction end disagrees with the germline gene, perhaps due to a read error. Expressed TCRB transcripts got sequenced, as all isolated RNA was reverse transcribed. The assay was immunoSEQ multiplex PCR, and TCRdb's table has in-frame clones only and misses some. In the table there are about 250,000 clones, 11% to 15% of which are singletons. The germline V gene has CDR1 SQVTM and CDR2 ANQGSEA. This CDR3 has 16 amino acids. The receptor was isolated from a woman in her forties in good health. Source material: naive CD4+ T cells from blood. The rearrangement links TRBV29-1 to TRBJ1-3; TRBD1 matches 7 bases. This CDR3 reads CSVEGTAPLSGNTIYF. As DNA, the CDR3 is TGCAGCGTGGAAGGGACAGCCCCACTCTCTGGAAACACCATATATTTT. Complete variable domain (other parts from reference TRBV29-1 and TRBJ1-3): SAVISQKPSRDICQRGTSLTIQCQVDSQVTMMFWYRQQPGQSLTLIATANQGSEATYESGFVIDKFPISRPNLTFSTLTVSNMSPEDSSIYLCSVEGTAPLSGNTIYFGEGSWLTVV.